The clone carrying this T cell receptor beta chain was recorded only once. The sample originates from a study of control samples from healthy donors and cancer patients. J lost 8 bases, V lost 5 bases, and 5 bases had no gene match. There are 13 residues in the CDR3. Germline V lookup: CDR1 PRHDT, CDR2 FYEKMQ (reference sequence). Generated by immunoSEQ multiplex PCR, the TCRdb table keeps only in-frame clones and is missing some. The sample records 200,000 or so clones, around 94% being singletons. Specimen: blood. The rearrangement links TRBV13 to TRBJ1-2; 10 nucleotides agree with TRBD1. This receptor was taken from a man aged 50 or older in good health. DNA for the CDR3: TGTGCCAGCAGCCGACAGGGGGCGCGCGGCTACACCTTC. This sequence encodes CASSRQGARGYTF.